A single sample is the source of the 24 T cell receptor beta chains below, sequenced in a study of Ad26.COV2.S vaccination and SARS-CoV-2 variants. The treatment was: some 19 received Ad26.COV2.S at low or high dose, single or two shots; 5 received placebo; per-sample allocation not given. All samples were drawn on day 63, counting from the first vaccine or placebo injection. Using immunoSEQ multiplex PCR, the repertoire was profiled, and TCRdb retains in-frame clones only, with some absent. Of fewer than 400,000 clones in the sample, around 81% were seen once. The material was peripheral blood, obtained in a trial of Ad26.COV2.S vaccine versus placebo. The receptors were sampled from a person aged 18-60 years who received the Ad26.COV2.S COVID-19 vaccine or a placebo.

This clone was seen a handful of times. The gene calls are TRBV6-5 and TRBJ1-4, with 7 bases identical to TRBD1. The CDR3 has 14 amino acids. V lost 6 bases, J lost 8 bases, and 9 bases stayed unmatched. Germline V gives CDR1 MNHEY, CDR2 SVGAGI. CDR3 coding DNA: TGTGCCAGCAGATACACAGGGGAGGCAGAAAAACTGTTTTTT. Its translation is CASRYTGEAEKLFF.

This sequence joins TRBV6-4 and TRBJ1-1; 7 bases line up with TRBD1. Looked up from germline, CDR1 is MRHNA and CDR2 is SNTAGT. The CDR3 has 15 residues. Unmatched junction bases numbered 9, after V lost 8 bases and J lost 0 bases. The CDR3 protein is CASPGQVDMNTEAFF. In DNA form, the CDR3 reads TGTGCCAGCCCCGGACAGGTCGACATGAACACTGAAGCTTTCTTT.

The rearrangement uses TRBV18 and TRBJ2-4; the match to TRBD2 covers 7 bases. V trimming: 2 bases; J trimming: 1 base; junction bases outside the gene matches: 2. Germline V lookup: CDR1 KGHSH, CDR2 LQKENI. The CDR3 sequence is 15 residues long. In DNA form, the CDR3 reads TGTGCCAGCTCACCATCCGGGGGGGCCAAAAACATTCAGTACTTC. Encoded protein: CASSPSGGAKNIQYF.

The rearrangement links TRBV2 to TRBJ2-2; D unclear. Germline V gene sequence: CDR1 SNHLY, CDR2 FYNNEI. The CDR3 is 14 amino acids. V gave up 4 bases and J gave up 2 bases, with 8 bases separating them. CDR3 bases: TGTGCCAGCAGTGTGAAGGACAACACCGGGGAGCTGTTTTTT. Protein: CASSVKDNTGELFF.

This sequence joins TRBV5-6 and TRBJ2-5; D possibly corresponds to TRBD2 (6 bases). This CDR3 spans 14 amino acids. CDR1 is SGHDT, CDR2 YYEEEE, per germline. The V and J ends lost 1 base and 5 bases respectively, with 12 bases between them. This chain's CDR3 is CASSLPGEVETQYF. CDR3 coding DNA: TGTGCCAGCAGCTTGCCCGGGGAGGTGGAGACCCAGTACTTC. The full variable domain, rest sourced from reference TRBV5-6 and TRBJ2-5, is DAGVTQSPTHLIKTRGQQVTLRCSPKSGHDTVSWYQQALGQGPQFIFQYYEEEERQRGNFPDRFSGHQFPNYSSELNVNALLLGDSALYLCASSLPGEVETQYFGPGTRLLVL.

The rearrangement uses TRBV19 and TRBJ2-1; a possible D gene is TRBD1 (6 bases). V was pared by 8 bases and J by 1 base, with 15 bases between. The CDR3 is 15 amino acids. CDR1 and CDR2 from the germline V gene are LNHDA and SQIVND (reference sequence). CDR3 loop: CASGPGHSSYNEQFF. The CDR3 bases are TGTGCCAGTGGCCCGGGACACTCATCCTACAATGAGCAGTTCTTC. Together with reference TRBV19 and TRBJ2-1, the CDR3 gives the full variable domain: DGGITQSPKYLFRKEGQNVTLSCEQNLNHDAMYWYRQDPGQGLRLIYYSQIVNDFQKGDIAEGYSVSREKKESFPLTVTSAQKNPTAFYLCASGPGHSSYNEQFFGPGTRLTVL.

The genes are TRBV28 and TRBJ1-5; tentative D call: TRBD1 (6 bases). The CDR3 is 16 amino acids. Germline values: CDR1 MDHEN, CDR2 SYDVKM. Trimming pared 4 bases from V and 4 bases from J, leaving 17 bases between. The CDR3 loop reads CASSWSGARTNQPQHF. CDR3 nucleotide sequence: TGTGCCAGCAGTTGGTCGGGGGCACGGACTAATCAGCCCCAGCATTTT. Supplemented by reference TRBV28 and TRBJ1-5, the full variable domain reads DVKVTQSSRYLVKRTGEKVFLECVQDMDHENMFWYRQDPGLGLRLIYFSYDVKMKEKGDIPEGYSVSREKKERFSLILESASTNQTSMYLCASSWSGARTNQPQHFGDGTRLSIL.

The chain uses TRBV18 and TRBJ2-7; TRBD2 is a possible D gene (6 bases). This CDR3 has 14 residues. V lost 3 bases and J lost 0, with 9 bases in between. Germline V gene data show CDR1 as KGHSH and CDR2 as LQKENI. CDR3 loop: CASSPPGVSYEQYF. DNA for the CDR3: TGTGCCAGCTCACCCCCGGGGGTCTCCTACGAGCAGTACTTC.

In its sample, this clone was seen once. V gene TRBV6-5 combines with J gene TRBJ1-4; 8 bases match TRBD1. The CDR3 sequence is 15 residues long. Germline assignment: CDR1 MNHEY and CDR2 SVGAGI. V lost 6 bases, J lost 4 bases, and 7 bases stayed unmatched. CDR3 DNA sequence: TGTGCCAGCAGCTATTCGACAGGGGATAATGAAAAACTGTTTTTT. It is translated as CASSYSTGDNEKLFF.

This chain connects TRBV7-9 to TRBJ1-2, with D unresolved. The CDR3 consists of 13 residues. V shed 3 bases and J shed 0 bases, with 5 bases lying between them. CDR1 is SEHNR and CDR2 is FQNEAQ in the germline V gene (reference sequence). The CDR3 sequence is CASSFGANYGYTF. The CDR3 DNA sequence: TGTGCCAGCAGCTTCGGAGCTAACTATGGCTACACCTTC.

This chain uses TRBV20-1 with TRBJ2-1; D is undetermined. The CDR3 contains 11 residues. Germline lookup yields CDR1 DFQATT and CDR2 SNEGSKA (reference sequence). The ends were cut back, 2 bases at V and 10 bases at J, with 9 bases in the middle. The CDR3 DNA is TGCAGTGCTAGAAGCCTGGGGGAGCAGTTCTTC. Protein: CSARSLGEQFF.

This sequence joins TRBV5-1 and TRBJ2-3; D is perhaps TRBD2 (6 bases). Germline loops: CDR1 SGHRS, CDR2 YFSETQ. V was trimmed by 2 bases and J by 6 bases, leaving 10 bases between them. This CDR3 contains 13 residues. DNA for the CDR3: TGCGCCAGCAGCTTCGGGAGCGAGGATACGCAGTATTTT. It codes for CASSFGSEDTQYF.

The chain has TRBV28 and TRBJ2-2; 9 positions agree with TRBD1. The CDR3 contains 16 residues. Trimming cost V 6 bases and J 4 bases; bases outside gene matches: 9. From germline, CDR1 is MDHEN and CDR2 SYDVKM. CDR3 in DNA: TGTGCCAGCAGCACAGCCGGGACAGGGTTCACCGGGGAGCTGTTTTTT. Translating gives CASSTAGTGFTGELFF. Drawing the rest from reference TRBV28 and TRBJ2-2, the complete variable domain is DVKVTQSSRYLVKRTGEKVFLECVQDMDHENMFWYRQDPGLGLRLIYFSYDVKMKEKGDIPEGYSVSREKKERFSLILESASTNQTSMYLCASSTAGTGFTGELFFGEGSRLTVL.

The gene calls are TRBV5-4 and TRBJ2-7; D is unresolved. This CDR3 has 16 residues. Germline V gene data show CDR1 as SGHNT and CDR2 as YYREEE (reference sequence). Trimming cost V 0 bases and J 1 base, with 14 bases left between them. The CDR3 coding sequence is TGTGCCAGCAGCTTGGCGGAACCTTATACTTCCTACGAGCAGTACTTC. Translation: CASSLAEPYTSYEQYF.

The rearrangement uses TRBV6-6 and TRBJ2-1, with 10 bases that match TRBD2. V shed 5 bases and J 0 bases; nucleotides not matched to a gene: 16. The CDR3 has 20 residues. Germline values: CDR1 MNHNY, CDR2 SVGAGI (reference sequence). CDR3 DNA sequence: TGTGCCAGCAGTCGAACCACCGGGACTAGCGCGAGCAGCTCCTACAATGAGCAGTTCTTC. Translated: CASSRTTGTSASSSYNEQFF.

The chain couples TRBV19 to TRBJ1-6; D is unresolved. CDR1 is LNHDA, CDR2 SQIVND, per germline (reference sequence). With 1 base removed from V and 6 bases from J, the gap between germline ends came to 10 bases. The CDR3 has 15 amino acids. CDR3 nucleotide sequence: TGTGCCAGTAGTATAGGCAGCTCAACTAATTCACCCCTCCACTTT. Protein sequence: CASSIGSSTNSPLHF.

V gene TRBV6-5 combines with J gene TRBJ1-6; 8 nucleotides match TRBD1. Unmatched junction bases numbered 7, after V lost 7 bases and J lost 5 bases. The CDR3 has 15 residues. CDR1 is MNHEY, CDR2 SVGAGI, per germline. As DNA, the CDR3 is TGTGCCAGCATGAAACGGACAGGGAATAATTCACCCCTCCACTTT. This sequence encodes CASMKRTGNNSPLHF.

The chain uses TRBV5-8 and TRBJ2-3; unclear D gene. From germline, CDR1 is SGHTS and CDR2 YDEGEE. Trimming left V 0 bases short and J 0 bases short, with 14 bases between. CDR3 length: 17 residues. The CDR3: CASSLAWMLTSTDTQYF. DNA for the CDR3: TGTGCCAGCAGCTTGGCGTGGATGTTAACTAGCACAGATACGCAGTATTTT.

The chain has TRBV2 and TRBJ1-1; 8 nucleotides line up with TRBD1. J lost 3 bases, V lost 6 bases, and 18 bases had no gene match. Germline-derived CDR1 and CDR2 are SNHLY and FYNNEI. This CDR3 contains 18 residues. CDR3 coding DNA: TGTGCCAGCAGAGTTAGAGACAGGGGATTGGGCTGGGACACTGAAGCTTTCTTT. As protein: CASRVRDRGLGWDTEAFF.

The chain joins TRBV2 to TRBJ1-4; D is undetermined. This CDR3 region has 16 residues. The germline V gene encodes CDR1 SNHLY and CDR2 FYNNEI. V lost 5 bases, J lost 0 bases, and 13 bases lay in between. As DNA, the CDR3 is TGTGCCAGCAGTTCGGGCCAACTCGCAACTAATGAAAAACTGTTTTTT. Amino acid sequence: CASSSGQLATNEKLFF.

The chain is built from TRBV7-2 and TRBJ1-5, with D tentatively TRBD1 (6 bases). Trimming stripped 5 bases from V and 3 bases from J, with 14 bases between. Germline assignment: CDR1 SGHTA and CDR2 FQGNSA. The CDR3 is made up of 15 amino acids. This CDR3 reads CASSTADRSNQPQHF. CDR3 DNA sequence: TGTGCCAGCAGCACCGCCGACAGGTCCAATCAGCCCCAGCATTTT. The whole variable domain, filled in from reference TRBV7-2 and TRBJ1-5, reads GAGVSQSPSNKVTEKGKDVELRCDPISGHTALYWYRQSLGQGLEFLIYFQGNSAPDKSGLPSDRFSAERTGGSVSTLTIQRTQQEDSAVYLCASSTADRSNQPQHFGDGTRLSIL.

The V and J genes are TRBV7-6 and TRBJ2-7; no definite D call. The V end lost 2 bases, the J end lost 2 bases, and 13 bases lay between the germline ends. The CDR3 spans 15 residues. The germline V gene encodes CDR1 SGHVS and CDR2 FNYEAQ. CDR3 loop: CASSLLPGDTYEQYF. The CDR3 coding sequence is TGTGCCAGCAGCTTACTTCCAGGCGACACCTACGAGCAGTACTTC. Using reference TRBV7-6 and TRBJ2-7 for the parts outside the CDR3, the full variable domain is GAGVSQSPRYKVTKRGQDVALRCDPISGHVSLYWYRQALGQGPEFLTYFNYEAQQDKSGLPNDRFSAERPEGSISTLTIQRTEQRDSAMYRCASSLLPGDTYEQYFGPGTRLTVT.

The chain employs TRBV6-6 and TRBJ1-1, with TRBD1 as a possible D gene (5 bases). From germline, CDR1 is MNHNY and CDR2 SVGAGI (reference sequence). The CDR3 spans 14 residues. V shed 0 bases and J shed 4 bases, with 9 bases lying between them. As DNA, the CDR3 is TGTGCCAGCAGTTACTCGACAGTCCGCACTGAAGCTTTCTTT. This sequence encodes CASSYSTVRTEAFF.

The gene calls are TRBV5-1 and TRBJ1-5; D call uncertain. In germline, CDR1 is SGHRS, CDR2 YFSETQ. V was shortened by 1 base and J by 3 bases, with 8 bases between the two germline ends. The CDR3 has 14 amino acids. The CDR3 loop reads CASSLTGNNQPQHF. For the CDR3, the DNA is TGCGCCAGCAGCTTGACGGGGAACAATCAGCCCCAGCATTTT. The entire variable domain, with the rest obtained from reference TRBV5-1 and TRBJ1-5, is as follows: KAGVTQTPRYLIKTRGQQVTLSCSPISGHRSVSWYQQTPGQGLQFLFEYFSETQRNKGNFPGRFSGRQFSNSRSEMNVSTLELGDSALYLCASSLTGNNQPQHFGDGTRLSIL.